These 2 T cell receptor beta chains were sequenced from one sample in a study of spatial heterogeneity in lung cancer. These receptors lack a known antigen. Study-wide results and limits: Intratumoral expanded alpha and beta TCR counts were found to track tumor mutation counts.

One entry per CDR3 protein results from TCRdb running MiXCR on the 5' RACE reads. Of about 23,000 distinct CDR3 sequences in the sample, less than 5% are singletons; the top ten hold around 10%. Indicated time point: sample taken at primary tumor resection. The sequencing here drew on lung tumor tissue, taken at surgery. These receptors all come from a male donor with early-stage non-small cell lung cancer.

The table lists this clonotype with many counts. The genes are TRBV6-5 and TRBJ1-5; the D gene is possibly TRBD1 (5 bases). V lost 5 bases, J lost 2 bases, and 13 bases lay in between. CDR3 size: 15 residues. Germline assignment: CDR1 MNHEY and CDR2 SVGAGI. The CDR3 region is CASSNGGLGNQPQHF. For the CDR3, the DNA is TGTGCCAGCAGTAATGGGGGACTCGGCAATCAGCCCCAGCATTTT.

The chain carries TRBV20-1 and TRBJ2-1; the D is unclear. Trimming took off 5 bases at V and 10 bases at J, with 12 bases between the two ends. The V gene's germline CDR1 is DFQATT and CDR2 SNEGSKA (reference sequence). The CDR3 spans 11 residues. The CDR3 is CSALPRLEQFF. CDR3 nucleotides: TGCAGTGCTCTCCCAAGGCTAGAGCAGTTCTTC.